This T cell receptor (beta chain) was observed in a study of blood T cell repertoires in COVID-19. This clone was counted between two and nine times. Generated by immunoSEQ multiplex PCR, the TCRdb table keeps only in-frame clones and is missing some. The sample consists of over 200,000 clones, approximately 90% of them appearing once. In germline, CDR1 is LNHDA, CDR2 SQIVND (reference sequence). The CDR3 sequence is 12 residues long. V lost 5 bases, J lost 2 bases, and 4 bases lay in between. The sample consisted of peripheral blood. The chain carries TRBV19 and TRBJ1-5; D not certain. This clonotype originated in a man aged 25 to 40 with COVID-19, enrolled during active disease. Here the CDR3 reads CASSPRNQPQHF. CDR3 bases: TGTGCCAGTAGTCCTCGCAATCAGCCCCAGCATTTT.